The clone carrying this T cell receptor (beta chain) appeared many times. This specimen comes from a study of blood T cell repertoires in COVID-19. About the research overall: Acute and convalescent COVID-19 samples came from the United States, Italy and Spain. T cells, B-cell-depleted T cells, or PBMCs provided the cDNA or gDNA that served as material.

This CDR3 spans 12 amino acids. Germline assignment: CDR1 MNHEY and CDR2 SVGAGI. The V gene end was trimmed by 6 bases and the J gene end by 8 bases; junction bases not matched to a gene: 4. Original analysis: Reference gene primer amplification yielded estimated nucleated cell counts. Using immunoSEQ multiplex PCR, the repertoire was profiled, and TCRdb retains in-frame clones only, with some absent. The DNA gave D and trimming, while V, J and clone size come from that table. The data hold about 400,000 clones, with 86% observed a single time. This sequence joins TRBV6-5 and TRBJ1-2, with 9 positions matching TRBD1. The TCR comes from a woman aged 55-75 years with COVID-19, enrolled during active disease. Sequencing was done on a sample of peripheral blood. Here the CDR3 reads CASRLDRGGYTF. CDR3 sequence (DNA): TGTGCCAGCAGACTGGACAGGGGAGGCTACACCTTC.